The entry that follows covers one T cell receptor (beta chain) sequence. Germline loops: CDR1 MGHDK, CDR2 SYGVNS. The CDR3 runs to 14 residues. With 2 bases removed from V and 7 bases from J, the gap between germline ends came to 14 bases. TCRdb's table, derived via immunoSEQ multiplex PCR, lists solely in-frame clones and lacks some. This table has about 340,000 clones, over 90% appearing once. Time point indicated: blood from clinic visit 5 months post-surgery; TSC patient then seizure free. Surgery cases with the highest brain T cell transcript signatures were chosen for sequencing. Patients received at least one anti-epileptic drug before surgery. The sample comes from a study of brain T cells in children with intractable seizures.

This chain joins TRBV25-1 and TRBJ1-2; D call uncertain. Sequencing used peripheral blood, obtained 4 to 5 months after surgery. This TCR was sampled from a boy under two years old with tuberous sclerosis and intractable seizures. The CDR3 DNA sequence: TGTGCCAGCAGTGAAACCCTCCACGTGGGTGGCTACACCTTC. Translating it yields CASSETLHVGGYTF.